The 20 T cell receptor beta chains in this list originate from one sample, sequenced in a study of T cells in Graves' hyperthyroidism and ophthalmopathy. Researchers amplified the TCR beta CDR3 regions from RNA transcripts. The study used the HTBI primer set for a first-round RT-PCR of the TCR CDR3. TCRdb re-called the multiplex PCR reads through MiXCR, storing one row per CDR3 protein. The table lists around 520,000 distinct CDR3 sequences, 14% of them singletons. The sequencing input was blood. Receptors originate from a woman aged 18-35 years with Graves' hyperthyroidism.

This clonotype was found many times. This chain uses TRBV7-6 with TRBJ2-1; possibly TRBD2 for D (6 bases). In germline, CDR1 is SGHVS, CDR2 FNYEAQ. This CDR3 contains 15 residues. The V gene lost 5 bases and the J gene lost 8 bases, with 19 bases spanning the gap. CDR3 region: CASSIYGRGLDEQFF. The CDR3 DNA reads TGTGCCAGCAGCATATACGGGAGAGGGTTGGATGAGCAGTTCTTC.

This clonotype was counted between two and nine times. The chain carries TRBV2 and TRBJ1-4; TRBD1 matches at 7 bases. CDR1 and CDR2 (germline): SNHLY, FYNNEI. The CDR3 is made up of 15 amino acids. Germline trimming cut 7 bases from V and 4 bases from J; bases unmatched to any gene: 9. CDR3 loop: CASIRQGQYNEKLFF. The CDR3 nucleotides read TGTGCCAGCATCAGACAGGGACAGTATAATGAAAAACTGTTTTTT.

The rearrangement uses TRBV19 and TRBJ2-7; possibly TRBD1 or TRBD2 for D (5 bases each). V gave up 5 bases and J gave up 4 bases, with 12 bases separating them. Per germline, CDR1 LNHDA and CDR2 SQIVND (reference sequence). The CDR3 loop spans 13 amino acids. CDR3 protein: CASSRGARYEQYF. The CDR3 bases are TGTGCCAGTAGTCGAGGGGCTCGGTACGAGCAGTACTTC.

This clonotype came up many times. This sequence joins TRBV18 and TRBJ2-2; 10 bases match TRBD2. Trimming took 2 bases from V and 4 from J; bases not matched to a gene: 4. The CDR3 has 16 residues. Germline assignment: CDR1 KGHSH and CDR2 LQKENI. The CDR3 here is CASSPGSGRATGELFF. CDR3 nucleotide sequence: TGTGCCAGCTCACCAGGAAGCGGGAGGGCCACCGGGGAGCTGTTTTTT.

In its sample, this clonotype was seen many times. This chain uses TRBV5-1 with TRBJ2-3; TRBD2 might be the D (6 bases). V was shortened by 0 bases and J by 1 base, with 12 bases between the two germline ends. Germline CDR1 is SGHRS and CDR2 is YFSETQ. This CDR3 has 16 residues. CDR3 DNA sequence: TGCGCCAGCAGCTTGGACGCCCCGGGGGGCACAGATACGCAGTATTTT. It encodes CASSLDAPGGTDTQYF.

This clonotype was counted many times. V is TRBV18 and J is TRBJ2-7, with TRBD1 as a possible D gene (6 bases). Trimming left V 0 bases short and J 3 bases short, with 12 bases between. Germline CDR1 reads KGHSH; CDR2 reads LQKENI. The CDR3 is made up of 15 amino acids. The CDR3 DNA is TGTGCCAGCTCACCACCGGTAGGACAGCTCTACGAGCAGTACTTC. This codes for CASSPPVGQLYEQYF.

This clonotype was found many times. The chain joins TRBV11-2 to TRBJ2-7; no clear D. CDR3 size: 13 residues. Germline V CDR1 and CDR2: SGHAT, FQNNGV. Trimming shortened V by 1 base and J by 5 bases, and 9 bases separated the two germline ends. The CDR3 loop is CASSLALINEQYV. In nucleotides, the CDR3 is TGTGCCAGCAGCTTAGCCCTCATCAACGAGCAGTACGTC.

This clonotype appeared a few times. The CDR3 reads CSVAPRDRGDGYTF. The CDR3 coding sequence is TGCAGCGTTGCCCCAAGGGACAGGGGTGACGGCTACACCTTC. The V call is TRBV29-1, the J call TRBJ1-2; TRBD1 matches 10 bases. Germline values: CDR1 SQVTM, CDR2 ANQGSEA. Trimming at V came to 4 bases and at J to 8 bases, leaving 10 bases not matched to a gene. The CDR3 is 14 amino acids.

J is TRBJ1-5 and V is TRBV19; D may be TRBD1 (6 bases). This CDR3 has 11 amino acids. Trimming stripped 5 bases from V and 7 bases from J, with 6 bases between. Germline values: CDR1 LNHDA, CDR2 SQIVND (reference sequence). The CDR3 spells CASSQGQPQHF. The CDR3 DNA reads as TGTGCCAGTAGTCAGGGGCAGCCCCAGCATTTT.

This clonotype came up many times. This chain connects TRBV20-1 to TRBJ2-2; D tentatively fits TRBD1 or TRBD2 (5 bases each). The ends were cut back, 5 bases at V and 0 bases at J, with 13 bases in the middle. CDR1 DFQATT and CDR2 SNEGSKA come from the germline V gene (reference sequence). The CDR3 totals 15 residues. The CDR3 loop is CSARGPDANTGELFF. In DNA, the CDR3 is TGCAGTGCTCGGGGACCGGATGCGAACACCGGGGAGCTGTTTTTT.

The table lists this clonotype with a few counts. CDR3 loop: CASSAGQDRPTDTQYF. The CDR3 DNA follows: TGTGCCAGCAGCGCGGGGCAGGACAGACCGACAGATACGCAGTATTTT. This sequence joins TRBV7-6 and TRBJ2-3; either TRBD1 or TRBD2 may fit D (6 bases each). Trimming shortened V by 5 bases and J by 3 bases, and 18 bases separated the two germline ends. This CDR3 comprises 16 residues. The germline V gene encodes CDR1 SGHVS and CDR2 FNYEAQ.

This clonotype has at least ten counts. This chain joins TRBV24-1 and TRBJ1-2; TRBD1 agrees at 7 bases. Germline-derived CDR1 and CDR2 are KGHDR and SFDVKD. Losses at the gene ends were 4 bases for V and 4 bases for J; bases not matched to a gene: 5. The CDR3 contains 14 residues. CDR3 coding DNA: TGTGCCACCAGTGACAAGGGGGACAGCTATGGCTACACCTTC. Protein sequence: CATSDKGDSYGYTF.

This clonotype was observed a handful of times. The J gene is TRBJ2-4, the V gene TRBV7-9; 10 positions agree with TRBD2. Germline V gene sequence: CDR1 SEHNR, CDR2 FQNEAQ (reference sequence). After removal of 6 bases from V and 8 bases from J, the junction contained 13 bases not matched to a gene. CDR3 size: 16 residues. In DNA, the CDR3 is TGTGCCAGCAGACGGACTAGCGGAGATGGTATGGACATTCAGTACTTC. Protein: CASRRTSGDGMDIQYF.

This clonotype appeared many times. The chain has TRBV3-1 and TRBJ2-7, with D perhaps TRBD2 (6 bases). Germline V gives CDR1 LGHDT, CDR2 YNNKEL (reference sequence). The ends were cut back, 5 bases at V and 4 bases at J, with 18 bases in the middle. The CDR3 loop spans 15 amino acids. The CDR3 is CASSEIRDSLYEQYF. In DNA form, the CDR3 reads TGTGCCAGCAGCGAAATCCGGGACTCACTATACGAGCAGTACTTC.

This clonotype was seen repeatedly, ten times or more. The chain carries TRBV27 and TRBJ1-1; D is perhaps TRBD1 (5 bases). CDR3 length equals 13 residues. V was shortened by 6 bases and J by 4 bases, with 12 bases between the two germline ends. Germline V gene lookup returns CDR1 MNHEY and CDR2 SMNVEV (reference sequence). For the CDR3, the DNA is TGTGCCAGCAGATCCTCAGGGTCCACTGAAGCTTTCTTT. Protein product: CASRSSGSTEAFF.

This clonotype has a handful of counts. CDR3 sequence reads: CASSPKQGPFPYEQYF. The CDR3 region has the DNA TGTGCCAGCAGTCCGAAACAGGGGCCCTTTCCCTACGAGCAGTACTTC. V gene TRBV6-1 combines with J gene TRBJ2-7, with 7 bases matching TRBD1. This CDR3 has 16 residues. Trimming at V came to 5 bases and at J to 2 bases, leaving 12 bases not matched to a gene. Germline V gene sequence: CDR1 MNHNS, CDR2 SASEGT.

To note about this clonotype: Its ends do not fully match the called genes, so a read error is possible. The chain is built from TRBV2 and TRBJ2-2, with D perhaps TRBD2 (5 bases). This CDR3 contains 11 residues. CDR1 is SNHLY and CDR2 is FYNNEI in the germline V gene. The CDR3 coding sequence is TGTGCCAGCCATGAAACCGGGGAGATGTTTTTT. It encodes CASHETGEMFF.

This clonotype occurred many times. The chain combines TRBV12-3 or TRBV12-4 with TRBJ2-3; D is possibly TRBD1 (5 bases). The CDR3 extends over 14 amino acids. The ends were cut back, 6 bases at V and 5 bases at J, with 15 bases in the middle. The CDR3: CASSPSWGLDTQYF. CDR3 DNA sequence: TGTGCCAGCAGCCCCTCGTGGGGCTTAGATACGCAGTATTTT.

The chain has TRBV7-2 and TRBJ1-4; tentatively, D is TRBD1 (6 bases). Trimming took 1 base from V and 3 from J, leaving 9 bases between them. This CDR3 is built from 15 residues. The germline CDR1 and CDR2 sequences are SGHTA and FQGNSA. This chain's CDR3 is CASSLVGGPNEKLFF. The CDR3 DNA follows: TGTGCCAGCAGCTTAGTGGGGGGCCCTAATGAAAAACTGTTTTTT.

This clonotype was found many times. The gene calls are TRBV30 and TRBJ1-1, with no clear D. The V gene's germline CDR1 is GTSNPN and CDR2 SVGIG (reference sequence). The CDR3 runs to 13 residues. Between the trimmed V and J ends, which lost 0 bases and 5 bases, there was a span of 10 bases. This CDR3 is CAWSVRRETEAFF. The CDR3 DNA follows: TGTGCCTGGAGTGTGCGAAGGGAAACTGAAGCTTTCTTT.